These 12 T cell receptor beta chains came from one sample sequenced in a study of blood T cell repertoires in COVID-19. The data were produced by immunoSEQ multiplex PCR, yet TCRdb's version contains in-frame clones alone and is incomplete. The repertoire has 300,000 to 400,000 clones, over 70% of them found once; the top ten carry 2.5% to 3%. The sample taken for sequencing was peripheral blood. The origin of the receptors is a man younger than 45 with active or convalescent COVID-19.

This chain uses TRBV6-6 with TRBJ2-3; TRBD2 matches at 9 bases. Per the germline V gene, CDR1 is MNHNY and CDR2 is SVGAGI (reference sequence). This CDR3 spans 16 amino acids. With V trimmed by 5 bases and J by 1 base, 7 bases remained unmatched. In nucleotides, the CDR3 is TGTGCCAGCAGTGGGGGCGGGGGGGCCGGCACAGATACGCAGTATTTT. Translating it yields CASSGGGGAGTDTQYF.

V and J are TRBV2 and TRBJ1-1; D might be TRBD1 (6 bases). Trimming removed 7 bases at V and 3 bases at J, with 21 bases between. Per the germline V gene, CDR1 is SNHLY and CDR2 is FYNNEI. CDR3 size: 16 residues. The CDR3, as DNA: TGTGCCAGCACCACCACCTTGGGGGCAGGGGACACTGAAGCTTTCTTT. Its protein product is CASTTTLGAGDTEAFF.

V and J are TRBV7-2 and TRBJ2-3, with 7 positions matching TRBD1. The V gene's germline CDR1 is SGHTA and CDR2 FQGNSA. The trim removed 5 bases at V and 2 bases at J, leaving 7 bases unmatched. There are 15 residues in the CDR3. The DNA for the CDR3 is TGTGCCAGCAGCGCTGGGGGACAGACCACAGATACGCAGTATTTT. This codes for CASSAGGQTTDTQYF.

In regard to this clone: The junction differs from germline at one of its ends, possibly a read error. This sequence joins TRBV18 and TRBJ2-3; TRBD2 matches 8 bases. The length of the CDR3 is 14 residues. Germline V gene data show CDR1 as KGHSH and CDR2 as LQKENI. DNA for the CDR3: TGTGCCAGCTCACCACGGACTAGCACGGATACGCAGTATTTT. Amino acid sequence: CASSPRTSTDTQYF. The full variable domain, its missing parts supplied by reference TRBV18 and TRBJ2-3, is NAGVMQNPRHLVRRRGQEARLRCSPMKGHSHVYWYRQLPEEGLKFMVYLQKENIIDESGMPKERFSAEFPKEGPSILRIQQVVRGDSAAYFCASSPRTSTDTQYFGPGTRLTVL.

This CDR3 reads CASSSLAGYEQYF. Here the CDR3 DNA reads TGTGCCAGCAGTTCCCTGGCAGGGTACGAGCAGTACTTC. The chain combines TRBV6-5 with TRBJ2-7; D is perhaps TRBD1 (5 bases). The CDR3 is 13 residues long. The V and J ends lost 4 bases and 4 bases respectively, with 11 bases between them. CDR1 is MNHEY, CDR2 SVGAGI, per germline.

The chain couples TRBV5-8 to TRBJ2-1, with TRBD2 matching over 13 bases. V dropped 0 bases and J dropped 7; count of bases not matched to a gene: 1. The germline V gene encodes CDR1 SGHTS and CDR2 YDEGEE. This CDR3 contains 15 residues. This CDR3 is CASSLGTSGSNEQFF. CDR3 DNA sequence: TGTGCCAGCAGCTTGGGGACTAGCGGGAGTAATGAGCAGTTCTTC.

The chain links TRBV7-2 to TRBJ2-5; 10 nucleotides align to TRBD2. V gave up 3 bases and J gave up 7 bases; unmatched junction bases: 14. Germline loops: CDR1 SGHTA, CDR2 FQGNSA. The CDR3 contains 17 residues. The CDR3 region has the DNA TGTGCCAGCAGCTTCCCAAAAGGGGCAGCTAGCGGGGGGACCCAGTACTTC. Translated, it gives CASSFPKGAASGGTQYF.

This chain connects TRBV4-2 to TRBJ1-1, with D maybe TRBD1 (5 bases). CDR1 and CDR2 (germline): LGHNA, YNFKEQ. Trimming took off 4 bases at V and 1 base at J, with 10 bases between the two ends. The CDR3 extends over 14 amino acids. CDR3 DNA sequence: TGTGCCAGCAGCCCACCCGGGGGGAACACTGAAGCTTTCTTT. Its translation: CASSPPGGNTEAFF.

The genes are TRBV5-6 and TRBJ2-1, with 10 nucleotides matching TRBD2. The CDR3 is made up of 17 amino acids. V was clipped by 2 bases and J by 3 bases; unmatched bases: 8. Looked up from germline, CDR1 is SGHDT and CDR2 is YYEEEE. The DNA of the CDR3 is TGTGCCAGCAGCTTTCTTTTTAGCGGGGGGTTCTACAATGAGCAGTTCTTC. Amino acid sequence: CASSFLFSGGFYNEQFF.

The chain couples TRBV6-5 to TRBJ2-1, with TRBD1 identical over 9 bases. J was trimmed by 9 bases and V by 9 bases; bases with no gene match: 12. Germline CDR1 reads MNHEY; CDR2 reads SVGAGI. This CDR3 comprises 14 residues. The DNA of the CDR3 is TGTGCCAGTACACAGGGGGCGGCAGGCACTGAGCAGTTCTTC. Its translation: CASTQGAAGTEQFF.

This chain joins TRBV2 and TRBJ1-2, with 8 bases identical to TRBD1. Germline lookup yields CDR1 SNHLY and CDR2 FYNNEI. J was trimmed by 8 bases and V by 6 bases; bases with no gene match: 8. The CDR3 has 13 residues. The CDR3 DNA reads as TGTGCCAGCAGGGCCTCAGGGGGCGACGGCTACACCTTC. Translating it yields CASRASGGDGYTF.

This rearrangement joins TRBV10-3 to TRBJ2-7; D might be TRBD1 (6 bases). V lost 7 bases and J lost 5, with 9 bases in between. Per germline, CDR1 ENHRY and CDR2 SYGVKD. The CDR3 loop spans 11 amino acids. The CDR3 here is CAIMKGDEQYF. The CDR3 DNA is TGTGCCATCATGAAGGGGGACGAGCAGTACTTC.